These 18 T cell receptor beta chains originate from one sample sequenced in a study of cytomegalovirus exposure and HLA in healthy donors. A multiplex PCR was run with 60 Vbeta primers and 13 Jbeta primers. Using immunoSEQ multiplex PCR, the repertoire was profiled, and TCRdb retains in-frame clones only, with some absent. The data contain over 150,000 clones, over 70% of them singletons. The material sequenced was PBMCs. Receptors originate from a woman aged 45 to 65 in good health and CMV-seropositive.

V and J are TRBV4-3 and TRBJ2-5; 9 bases align to TRBD2. J gave up 4 bases and V 3 bases, and 6 bases lay outside the gene matches. Per the germline V gene, CDR1 is LGHNA and CDR2 is YSLEER. CDR3 length: 15 residues. CDR3 loop: CASSHAGGGRETQYF. The DNA for the CDR3 is TGCGCCAGCAGCCACGCGGGGGGGGGAAGAGAGACCCAGTACTTC.

This clone has a handful of counts. The V gene is TRBV2, the J gene TRBJ1-1; 7 bases map to TRBD1. Per germline, CDR1 SNHLY and CDR2 FYNNEI. The J segment lost 1 base and the V segment lost 6 bases, leaving 5 bases of the junction unmatched. This CDR3 spans 14 amino acids. CDR3 region: CASRATGRNTEAFF. The CDR3 DNA follows: TGTGCCAGCAGAGCGACAGGGAGGAACACTGAAGCTTTCTTT.

The CDR3, as DNA: TGTGCCAGCAGCCATCCAGGGGGGAGCACTGAAGCTTTCTTT. Translation: CASSHPGGSTEAFF. The chain has TRBV5-6 and TRBJ1-1, with 7 bases fitting TRBD1. V gave up 4 bases and J gave up 4 bases; unmatched junction bases: 7. CDR1 SGHDT and CDR2 YYEEEE come from the germline V gene. The CDR3 is made up of 14 amino acids.

V and J are TRBV28 and TRBJ1-2; 9 nucleotides match TRBD1. Germline trimming cut 5 bases from V and 5 bases from J; bases unmatched to any gene: 9. In germline, CDR1 is MDHEN, CDR2 SYDVKM. This CDR3 spans 15 amino acids. DNA of the CDR3: TGTGCCAGCAGTATCGGACAGGGGTCTTTTTATGGCTACACCTTC. Its protein product is CASSIGQGSFYGYTF.

This clone has just one count. This sequence joins TRBV28 and TRBJ1-1, with D maybe TRBD1 (5 bases). The CDR3 extends over 14 amino acids. Germline values: CDR1 MDHEN, CDR2 SYDVKM. V was shortened by 7 bases and J by 6 bases, with 18 bases between the two germline ends. The CDR3 spells CASTPTRVGAEAFF. DNA for the CDR3: TGTGCCAGCACCCCAACCCGGGTAGGGGCTGAAGCTTTCTTT.

This clone was found many times. The V call is TRBV27, the J call TRBJ1-2, with 7 bases fitting TRBD1. The CDR3 is made up of 14 amino acids. V lost 7 bases to trimming and J lost 4 bases; unmatched junction nucleotides: 9. Germline V gives CDR1 MNHEY, CDR2 SMNVEV (reference sequence). The CDR3 nucleotides are TGTGCCAGCACGGAATCAGGGACAGTCTATGGCTACACCTTC. This translates into CASTESGTVYGYTF.

To note about this clone: The junction differs from germline at one of its ends, possibly a read error. The chain combines TRBV7-7 with TRBJ1-2; TRBD1 aligns across 9 bases. This CDR3 has 15 amino acids. Germline lookup yields CDR1 SSHAT and CDR2 FNYEAQ (reference sequence). This chain's CDR3 is CASSPLQGALNGYTF. DNA of the CDR3: TGTGCTAGCAGCCCCCTACAGGGGGCTCTGAATGGCTACACCTTC.

The gene calls are TRBV7-2 and TRBJ1-1, with TRBD1 matching 8 bases. V was pared by 5 bases and J by 11 bases, with 13 bases of the junction left unmatched. Germline V gene data show CDR1 as SGHTA and CDR2 as FQGNSA. The CDR3 covers 14 residues. The CDR3 here is CASSLVGQGKVAFF. CDR3 DNA sequence: TGTGCCAGCAGCCTCGTAGGACAGGGAAAGGTGGCTTTCTTT.

The chain carries TRBV18 and TRBJ2-5; maybe TRBD1 (6 bases). CDR1 and CDR2 from the germline V gene are KGHSH and LQKENI. The CDR3 runs to 15 residues. V was cut by 1 base and J by 5 bases, with 14 bases left in between. The CDR3 loop reads CASSPREQRGETQYF. The CDR3 DNA reads TGTGCCAGCTCACCACGGGAACAGAGGGGGGAGACCCAGTACTTC.

The chain joins TRBV9 to TRBJ2-2; 9 positions agree with TRBD1. The germline V gene encodes CDR1 SGDLS and CDR2 YYNGEE. V shed 3 bases and J 7 bases; nucleotides not matched to a gene: 7. CDR3 size: 15 residues. DNA for the CDR3: TGTGCCAGCAGCGCGACAGGGGGGAATGGCGGGGAGCTGTTTTTT. This codes for CASSATGGNGGELFF.

This rearrangement joins TRBV13 to TRBJ2-7; 7 bases line up with TRBD1. CDR3 length equals 14 residues. CDR1 is PRHDT and CDR2 is FYEKMQ in the germline V gene (reference sequence). J was trimmed by 2 bases and V by 5 bases; bases with no gene match: 6. CDR3 DNA: TGTGCCAGCAGCCTCAGTACAGGGGCCTACGAGCAGTACTTC. Amino acid sequence: CASSLSTGAYEQYF. The full variable domain, with the rest looked up from reference TRBV13 and TRBJ2-7, is AAGVIQSPRHLIKEKRETATLKCYPIPRHDTVYWYQQGPGQDPQFLISFYEKMQSDKGSIPDRFSAQQFSDYHSELNMSSLELGDSALYFCASSLSTGAYEQYFGPGTRLTVT.

This clone was counted a single time. The V call is TRBV29-1, the J call TRBJ2-3; D is undetermined. V lost 6 bases, J lost 0 bases, and 16 bases lay in between. The CDR3 sequence is 15 residues long. From germline, CDR1 is SQVTM and CDR2 ANQGSEA. In nucleotides, the CDR3 is TGCAGCGTCGCCCCAGCTGACACTAGCACAGATACGCAGTATTTT. Its protein product is CSVAPADTSTDTQYF.

The rearrangement uses TRBV7-8 and TRBJ1-1; D gene unclear. CDR1 and CDR2 (germline): SGHVS, FQNEAQ. CDR3 length equals 13 residues. Deletions cut 5 bases from V and 3 bases from J, with 10 bases between. CDR3 protein: CASSLLRDTEAFF. As DNA, the CDR3 is TGTGCCAGCAGCCTATTGAGGGACACTGAAGCTTTCTTT.

The gene calls are TRBV7-2 and TRBJ1-1; maybe TRBD1 (5 bases). CDR3 length: 14 residues. CDR1 is SGHTA and CDR2 is FQGNSA in the germline V gene. V was cut by 5 bases and J by 11 bases, with 21 bases left in between. The CDR3 loop reads CASSPTGYSGRAFF. CDR3 in DNA: TGTGCCAGCAGCCCGACCGGATATTCAGGGAGGGCTTTCTTT. The variable domain in full, with the rest retrieved from reference TRBV7-2 and TRBJ1-1, is GAGVSQSPSNKVTEKGKDVELRCDPISGHTALYWYRQSLGQGLEFLIYFQGNSAPDKSGLPSDRFSAERTGGSVSTLTIQRTQQEDSAVYLCASSPTGYSGRAFFGQGTRLTVV.

The V gene is TRBV7-2, the J gene TRBJ2-7, with D possibly matching TRBD2 (6 bases). The CDR3 consists of 15 residues. Germline V gene lookup returns CDR1 SGHTA and CDR2 FQGNSA. V lost 5 bases, J lost 0 bases, and 14 bases lay in between. The CDR3 loop is CASSLQATSSYEQYF. CDR3 DNA sequence: TGTGCCAGCAGCCTACAGGCGACTAGCTCCTACGAGCAGTACTTC.

The chain has TRBV30 and TRBJ2-6; possibly TRBD1 for D (6 bases). This CDR3 is built from 16 residues. CDR1 is GTSNPN, CDR2 SVGIG, per germline (reference sequence). Trimming cost V 0 bases and J 0 bases, with 9 bases left between them. The CDR3 protein is CAWSVNRVSGANVLTF. CDR3 DNA sequence: TGTGCCTGGAGTGTAAACAGGGTCTCTGGGGCCAACGTCCTGACTTTC.

The chain uses TRBV7-9 and TRBJ2-3, with D possibly being TRBD2 (5 bases). From germline, CDR1 is SEHNR and CDR2 FQNEAQ (reference sequence). The CDR3 contains 14 residues. V lost 5 bases and J 4 bases, leaving 13 bases between the germline ends. The CDR3 loop is CASSPSGSADTQYF. For the CDR3, the DNA is TGTGCCAGCAGCCCGAGCGGTAGCGCAGATACGCAGTATTTT.

This chain joins TRBV4-3 and TRBJ1-3; no firm D call. V lost 2 bases and J lost 2, with 10 bases in between. CDR1 is LGHNA, CDR2 YSLEER, per germline. The CDR3 runs 15 residues. The chain's CDR3 is CASSQHGLAGNTIYF. For the CDR3, the DNA is TGCGCCAGCAGCCAACACGGACTAGCTGGAAACACCATATATTTT.